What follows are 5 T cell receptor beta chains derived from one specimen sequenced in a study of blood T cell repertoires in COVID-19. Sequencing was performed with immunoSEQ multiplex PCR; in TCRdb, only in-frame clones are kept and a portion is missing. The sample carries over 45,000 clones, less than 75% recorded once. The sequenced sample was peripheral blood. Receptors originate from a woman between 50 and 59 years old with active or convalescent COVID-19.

CDR3 DNA: TGTGCCATCAGTGAGGCTAGCGGAAGACACTACAATGAGCAGTTCTTC. It specifies CAISEASGRHYNEQFF. The chain has TRBV10-3 and TRBJ2-1; 7 positions agree with TRBD2. Germline lookup yields CDR1 ENHRY and CDR2 SYGVKD. The CDR3 runs 16 residues. J gave up 3 bases and V 2 bases, and 7 bases lay outside the gene matches.

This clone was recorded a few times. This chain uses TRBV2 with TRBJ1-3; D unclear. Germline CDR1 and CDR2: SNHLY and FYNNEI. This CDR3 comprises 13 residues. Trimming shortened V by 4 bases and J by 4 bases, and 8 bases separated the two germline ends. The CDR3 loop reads CASSGTPGNTIYF. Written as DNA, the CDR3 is TGTGCCAGCAGTGGGACTCCCGGAAACACCATATATTTT.

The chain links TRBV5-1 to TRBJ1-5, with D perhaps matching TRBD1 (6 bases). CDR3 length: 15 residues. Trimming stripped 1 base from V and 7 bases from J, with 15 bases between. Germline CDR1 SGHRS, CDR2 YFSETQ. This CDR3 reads CASSLNGGAGQPQHF. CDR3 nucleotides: TGCGCCAGCAGCTTGAATGGGGGGGCGGGACAGCCCCAGCATTTT.

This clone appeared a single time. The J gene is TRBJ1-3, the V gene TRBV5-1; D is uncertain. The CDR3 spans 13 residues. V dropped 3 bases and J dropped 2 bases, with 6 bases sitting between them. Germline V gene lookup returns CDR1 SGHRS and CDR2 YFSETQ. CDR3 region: CASSSLAGNTIYF. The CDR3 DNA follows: TGCGCCAGCAGCTCACTCGCTGGAAACACCATATATTTT. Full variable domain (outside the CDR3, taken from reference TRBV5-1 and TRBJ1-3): KAGVTQTPRYLIKTRGQQVTLSCSPISGHRSVSWYQQTPGQGLQFLFEYFSETQRNKGNFPGRFSGRQFSNSRSEMNVSTLELGDSALYLCASSSLAGNTIYFGEGSWLTVV.

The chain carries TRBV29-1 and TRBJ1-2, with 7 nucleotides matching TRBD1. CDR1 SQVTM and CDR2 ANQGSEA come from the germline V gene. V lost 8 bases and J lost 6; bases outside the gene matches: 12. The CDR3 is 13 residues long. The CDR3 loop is CSFTGTARDGYTF. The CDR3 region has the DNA TGCAGCTTTACCGGGACAGCCAGGGATGGCTACACCTTC.